Listed below are T cell receptor beta chains from one sample, sequenced in a study of T cell changes during pregnancy in multiple sclerosis. TCRdb's table, derived via immunoSEQ multiplex PCR, lists solely in-frame clones and lacks some. Among under 35,000 clones listed, more than 75% were seen once. This sample comprised CD8+ T cells from peripheral blood mononuclear cells, obtained after pregnancy. The receptors derive from a female donor with multiple sclerosis, enrolled in a pregnancy study. The CDR3 runs from the conserved cysteine through the conserved F or W. Fields, in order: V gene, J gene, clone size, D gene, CDR3 protein, CDR3 DNA. D genes are given only for firm matches. The size entry is marked missing in some rows and otherwise reads once, few, many or a size class.

v_gene: TRBV7-9; j_gene: TRBJ2-7; abundance: .; d_gene: .; CDR3aa: CASSSDPHYEQYF; CDR3nt: TGTGCCAGCTCAAGCGACCCACACTACGAGCAGTACTTC
v_gene: TRBV19; j_gene: TRBJ1-1; abundance: .; d_gene: .; CDR3aa: CASRMANTEAFF; CDR3nt: TGTGCCAGTAGGATGGCGAACACTGAAGCTTTCTTT
v_gene: TRBV5-6; j_gene: TRBJ2-5; abundance: .; d_gene: TRBD1; CDR3aa: CASSFEPGQGYETQYF; CDR3nt: TGTGCCAGCAGCTTTGAACCGGGACAGGGGTACGAGACCCAGTACTTC
v_gene: TRBV7-3; j_gene: TRBJ2-1; abundance: .; d_gene: .; CDR3aa: CASSYGGPEQFF; CDR3nt: TGTGCCAGCAGCTACGGGGGGCCCGAGCAGTTCTTC
v_gene: TRBV19; j_gene: TRBJ1-5; abundance: .; d_gene: TRBD1; CDR3aa: CASSIDWTGGNQPQHF; CDR3nt: TGTGCCAGTAGTATAGATTGGACAGGGGGCAATCAGCCCCAGCATTTT
v_gene: TRBV2; j_gene: TRBJ2-7; abundance: .; d_gene: .; CDR3aa: CASSELEGAGEQYF; CDR3nt: TGTGCCAGCAGTGAATTAGAGGGGGCGGGGGAGCAGTACTTC
v_gene: TRBV7-9; j_gene: TRBJ2-7; abundance: .; d_gene: .; CDR3aa: CASSLGGGGAYEQYF; CDR3nt: TGTGCCAGCAGCTTAGGTGGGGGGGGCGCCTACGAGCAGTACTTC
v_gene: TRBV7-2; j_gene: TRBJ2-3; abundance: .; d_gene: TRBD2; CDR3aa: CASSLGLAGGPVDTQYF; CDR3nt: TGTGCCAGCAGCTTAGGCTTGGCGGGGGGGCCGGTAGATACGCAGTATTTT
v_gene: TRBV4-1; j_gene: TRBJ1-2; abundance: .; d_gene: TRBD1; CDR3aa: CASSPGQEGRAYGYTF; CDR3nt: TGCGCCAGCAGCCCGGGACAGGAGGGACGAGCCTATGGCTACACCTTC
v_gene: TRBV6-6; j_gene: TRBJ2-3; abundance: .; d_gene: .; CDR3aa: CASSYNDREADTQYF; CDR3nt: TGTGCCAGCAGTTACAACGACCGAGAGGCAGATACGCAGTATTTT
v_gene: TRBV27; j_gene: TRBJ1-6; abundance: .; d_gene: TRBD1; CDR3aa: CASSPPGQGSPLHF; CDR3nt: TGTGCCAGCAGTCCACCGGGACAGGGATCACCCCTCCACTTT
v_gene: TRBV4-1; j_gene: TRBJ1-5; abundance: .; d_gene: .; CDR3aa: CASSQGLGRVGNQPQHF; CDR3nt: TGCGCCAGCAGCCAAGGTCTGGGGAGGGTCGGAAATCAGCCCCAGCATTTT
v_gene: TRBV7-9; j_gene: TRBJ1-2; abundance: few; d_gene: TRBD1; CDR3aa: CASSFGQGVYGYTF; CDR3nt: TGTGCCAGCAGCTTCGGACAGGGGGTTTATGGCTACACCTTC
v_gene: TRBV11-2; j_gene: TRBJ2-7; abundance: .; d_gene: TRBD1; CDR3aa: CASSIGTATSYEQYF; CDR3nt: TGTGCCAGCAGCATCGGGACAGCCACCTCCTACGAGCAGTACTTC
v_gene: TRBV2; j_gene: TRBJ2-5; abundance: .; d_gene: .; CDR3aa: CASREGALVLETQYF; CDR3nt: TGTGCCAGCAGGGAGGGGGCGTTAGTATTAGAGACCCAGTACTTC
v_gene: TRBV27; j_gene: TRBJ2-3; abundance: once; d_gene: .; CDR3aa: CASVGVDTQYF; CDR3nt: TGTGCCAGCGTAGGGGTAGATACGCAGTATTTT
v_gene: TRBV28; j_gene: TRBJ2-7; abundance: .; d_gene: .; CDR3aa: CASSSRGEGQLDYEQYF; CDR3nt: TGTGCCAGCAGTTCCCGCGGGGAAGGGCAGCTAGACTACGAGCAGTACTTC
v_gene: TRBV9; j_gene: TRBJ2-7; abundance: .; d_gene: .; CDR3aa: CASSVGRNTYEQYF; CDR3nt: TGTGCCAGCAGCGTAGGCAGGAATACCTACGAGCAGTACTTC
v_gene: TRBV27; j_gene: TRBJ1-2; abundance: .; d_gene: .; CDR3aa: CASSLGAAYGYTF; CDR3nt: TGTGCCAGCAGTTTAGGGGCAGCCTATGGCTACACCTTC
v_gene: TRBV7-8; j_gene: TRBJ2-2; abundance: .; d_gene: TRBD1; CDR3aa: CASSLLAGGTGELFF; CDR3nt: TGTGCCAGCAGCTTATTGGCAGGGGGCACCGGGGAGCTGTTTTTT
v_gene: TRBV7-8; j_gene: TRBJ1-1; abundance: .; d_gene: .; CDR3aa: CASSLVGELNTEAFF; CDR3nt: TGTGCCAGCAGCTTAGTCGGGGAACTGAACACTGAAGCTTTCTTT
v_gene: TRBV28; j_gene: TRBJ2-1; abundance: .; d_gene: .; CDR3aa: CASSILEGAYNEQFF; CDR3nt: TGTGCCAGCAGTATCCTGGAGGGTGCCTACAATGAGCAGTTCTTC
v_gene: TRBV7-9; j_gene: TRBJ1-1; abundance: .; d_gene: .; CDR3aa: CASSFPSPDSFF; CDR3nt: TGTGCCAGCAGCTTCCCGAGCCCGGACTCTTTCTTT
v_gene: TRBV5-1; j_gene: TRBJ1-2; abundance: .; d_gene: TRBD1; CDR3aa: CASSLGQGWDYGYTF; CDR3nt: TGCGCCAGCAGCTTGGGACAGGGTTGGGACTATGGCTACACCTTC
v_gene: TRBV7-9; j_gene: TRBJ2-7; abundance: .; d_gene: .; CDR3aa: CASSRGPFNEQYF; CDR3nt: TGTGCCAGCAGCCGCGGGCCGTTCAACGAGCAGTACTTC
v_gene: TRBV9; j_gene: TRBJ1-2; abundance: .; d_gene: TRBD1; CDR3aa: CASSGYGPDRLYGYTF; CDR3nt: TGTGCCAGCAGCGGATACGGCCCGGACAGGCTCTATGGCTACACCTTC
v_gene: TRBV25-1; j_gene: TRBJ2-1; abundance: .; d_gene: .; CDR3aa: CASTALEEPSEQFF; CDR3nt: TGTGCCAGCACCGCTCTTGAGGAGCCCAGTGAGCAGTTCTTC
v_gene: TRBV15; j_gene: TRBJ2-7; abundance: .; d_gene: .; CDR3aa: CATSKANSYEQYF; CDR3nt: TGTGCCACCAGCAAAGCGAACTCCTACGAGCAGTACTTC
v_gene: TRBV7-6; j_gene: TRBJ1-1; abundance: .; d_gene: TRBD1; CDR3aa: CASRPTGGMDTEAFF; CDR3nt: TGTGCCAGCAGACCGACAGGGGGAATGGACACTGAAGCTTTCTTT
v_gene: TRBV9; j_gene: TRBJ1-6; abundance: .; d_gene: TRBD1; CDR3aa: CASSVEGGFSPLHF; CDR3nt: TGTGCCAGCAGCGTAGAAGGGGGCTTTTCACCCCTCCACTTT
v_gene: TRBV30; j_gene: TRBJ1-6; abundance: .; d_gene: TRBD1; CDR3aa: CAWRVGQGDSPLHF; CDR3nt: TGTGCCTGGAGGGTCGGACAGGGAGATTCACCCCTCCACTTT
v_gene: TRBV5-6; j_gene: TRBJ1-1; abundance: .; d_gene: TRBD1; CDR3aa: CASSIGTGVAFF; CDR3nt: TGTGCCAGCAGCATAGGTACAGGGGTCGCTTTCTTT